The TCR beta chain described here comes from a study of T cell repertoires in aging, cancer and after chemotherapy. TRB rearrangements spanning V, D and J were amplified using mixed TRB-A/B primers. TCRdb analysed the multiplex PCR reads with MiXCR anew, one entry per CDR3 protein. Altogether around 12,000 distinct CDR3 sequences are present, 28% being singletons, with the ten largest covering around 9.9%. Trimming cost V 3 bases and J 0 bases; bases outside gene matches: 14. The CDR3 loop spans 19 amino acids. Germline V gene sequence: CDR1 LNHDA, CDR2 SQIVND (reference sequence). Peripheral blood genomic DNA, not sorted cells or RNA, was the template.

The sequence came from a human donor with a blood cancer. The sample was blood. This rearrangement joins TRBV19 to TRBJ2-4, with 7 bases fitting TRBD2. The CDR3 sequence: CASSMPGAGAGLAKNIQYF. DNA of the CDR3: TGTGCCAGTAGTATGCCGGGTGCTGGAGCGGGACTAGCCAAAAACATTCAGTACTTC.